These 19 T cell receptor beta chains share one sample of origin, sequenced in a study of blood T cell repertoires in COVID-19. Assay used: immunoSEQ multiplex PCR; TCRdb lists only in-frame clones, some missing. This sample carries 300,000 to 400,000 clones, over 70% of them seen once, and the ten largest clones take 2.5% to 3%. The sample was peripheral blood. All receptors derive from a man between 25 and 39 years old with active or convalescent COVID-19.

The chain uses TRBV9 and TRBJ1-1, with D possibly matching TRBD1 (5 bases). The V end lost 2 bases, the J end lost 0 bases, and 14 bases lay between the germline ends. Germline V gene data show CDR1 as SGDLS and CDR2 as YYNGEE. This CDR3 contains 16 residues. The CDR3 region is CASSVGGVLMNTEAFF. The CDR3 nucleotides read TGTGCCAGCAGCGTCGGGGGTGTCCTCATGAACACTGAAGCTTTCTTT.

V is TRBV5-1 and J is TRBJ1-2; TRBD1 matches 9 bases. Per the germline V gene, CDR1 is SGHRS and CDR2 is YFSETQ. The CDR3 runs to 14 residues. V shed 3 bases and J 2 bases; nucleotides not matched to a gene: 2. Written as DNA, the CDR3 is TGCGCCAGCAGCTCGGGACAGGGCAACTATGGCTACACCTTC. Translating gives CASSSGQGNYGYTF.

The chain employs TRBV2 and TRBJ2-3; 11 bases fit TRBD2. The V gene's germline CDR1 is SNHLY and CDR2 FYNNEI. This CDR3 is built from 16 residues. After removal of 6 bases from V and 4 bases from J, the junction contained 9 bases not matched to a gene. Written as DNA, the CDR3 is TGTGCCAGCAGGCCACTAGCGGGAGAAAGGCCAGATACGCAGTATTTT. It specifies CASRPLAGERPDTQYF.

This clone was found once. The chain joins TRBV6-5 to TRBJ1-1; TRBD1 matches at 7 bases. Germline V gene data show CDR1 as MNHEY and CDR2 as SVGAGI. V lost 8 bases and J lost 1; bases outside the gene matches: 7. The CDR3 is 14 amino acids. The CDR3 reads CASQGDSRNTEAFF. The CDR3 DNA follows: TGTGCCAGCCAAGGGGACAGCAGGAACACTGAAGCTTTCTTT.

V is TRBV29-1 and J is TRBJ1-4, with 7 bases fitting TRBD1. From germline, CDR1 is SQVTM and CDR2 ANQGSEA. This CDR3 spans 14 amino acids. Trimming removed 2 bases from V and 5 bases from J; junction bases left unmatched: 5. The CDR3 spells CSVETGQLNEKLFF. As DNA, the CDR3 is TGCAGCGTTGAAACGGGACAGCTAAATGAAAAACTGTTTTTT.

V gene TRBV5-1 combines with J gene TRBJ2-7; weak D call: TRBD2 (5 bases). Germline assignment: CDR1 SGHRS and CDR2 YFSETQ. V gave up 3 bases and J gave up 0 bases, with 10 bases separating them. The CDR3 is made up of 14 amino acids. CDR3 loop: CASSSSGSSYEQYF. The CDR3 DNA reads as TGCGCCAGCAGCTCCTCGGGGAGCTCCTACGAGCAGTACTTC.

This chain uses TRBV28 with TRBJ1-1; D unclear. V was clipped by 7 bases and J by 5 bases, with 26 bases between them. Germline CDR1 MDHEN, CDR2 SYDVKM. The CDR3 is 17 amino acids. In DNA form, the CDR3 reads TGTGCCAGCACATCCATTAGTCCGTCGGTCGGTCTGACTGAAGCTTTCTTT. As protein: CASTSISPSVGLTEAFF.

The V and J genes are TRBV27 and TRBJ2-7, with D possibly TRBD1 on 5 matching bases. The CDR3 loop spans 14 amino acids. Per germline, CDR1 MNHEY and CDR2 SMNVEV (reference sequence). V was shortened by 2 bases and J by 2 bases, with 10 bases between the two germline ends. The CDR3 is CASSLGAGTYEQYF. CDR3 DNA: TGTGCCAGCAGTTTAGGGGCAGGGACCTACGAGCAGTACTTC.

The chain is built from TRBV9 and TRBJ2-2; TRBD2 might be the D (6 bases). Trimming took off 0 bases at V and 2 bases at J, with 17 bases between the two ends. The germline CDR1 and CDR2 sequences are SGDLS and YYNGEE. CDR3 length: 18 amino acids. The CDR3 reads CASSVGAVAGGNTGELFF. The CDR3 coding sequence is TGTGCCAGCAGCGTAGGAGCAGTGGCCGGGGGAAACACCGGGGAGCTGTTTTTT. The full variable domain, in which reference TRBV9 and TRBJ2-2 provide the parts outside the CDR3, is DSGVTQTPKHLITATGQRVTLRCSPRSGDLSVYWYQQSLDQGLQFLIQYYNGEERAKGNILERFSAQQFPDLHSELNLSSLELGDSALYFCASSVGAVAGGNTGELFFGEGSRLTVL.

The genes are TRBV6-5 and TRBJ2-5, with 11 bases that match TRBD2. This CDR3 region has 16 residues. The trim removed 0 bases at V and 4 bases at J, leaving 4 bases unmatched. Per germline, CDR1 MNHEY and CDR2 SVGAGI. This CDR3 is CASSYSAGTSGETQYF. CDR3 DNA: TGTGCCAGCAGTTACTCGGCCGGGACTAGCGGAGAGACCCAGTACTTC.

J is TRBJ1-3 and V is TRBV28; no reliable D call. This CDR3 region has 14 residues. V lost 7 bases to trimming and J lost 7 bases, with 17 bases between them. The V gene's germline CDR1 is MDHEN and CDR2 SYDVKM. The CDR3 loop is CASIAAPSRNTIYF. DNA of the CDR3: TGTGCCAGCATTGCAGCACCCTCGAGGAACACCATATATTTT.

The CDR3 is CSISTAAGGWAFF. The CDR3 DNA follows: TGCAGCATTTCCACCGCGGCGGGAGGGTGGGCTTTCTTT. The chain recombines TRBV29-1 with TRBJ1-1; D gene ambiguous. The CDR3 loop spans 13 amino acids. Germline values: CDR1 SQVTM, CDR2 ANQGSEA. V lost 8 bases and J lost 11, with 24 bases in between.

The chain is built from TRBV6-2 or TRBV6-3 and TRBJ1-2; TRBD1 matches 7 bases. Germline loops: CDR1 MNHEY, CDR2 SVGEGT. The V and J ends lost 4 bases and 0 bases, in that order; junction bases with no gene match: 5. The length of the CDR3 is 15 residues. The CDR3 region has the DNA TGTGCCAGCAGTTCCCTCGGACAGGCTAACTATGGCTACACCTTC. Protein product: CASSSLGQANYGYTF.

CDR3 DNA: TGCGCCAGCAGCCCCGTACAGGGGATAGGGGAAAAACTGTTTTTT. Translation gives CASSPVQGIGEKLFF. The V call is TRBV5-1, the J call TRBJ1-4; 7 nucleotides line up with TRBD1. Germline CDR1 reads SGHRS; CDR2 reads YFSETQ. CDR3 length: 15 amino acids. V gave up 4 bases and J gave up 8 bases; unmatched junction bases: 11.

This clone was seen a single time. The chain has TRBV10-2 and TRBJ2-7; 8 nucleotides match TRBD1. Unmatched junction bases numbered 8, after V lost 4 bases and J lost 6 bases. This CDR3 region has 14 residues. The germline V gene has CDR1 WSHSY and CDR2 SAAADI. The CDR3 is CASSGGQGGSEQYF. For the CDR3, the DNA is TGCGCCAGCAGTGGAGGACAGGGTGGATCCGAGCAGTACTTC.

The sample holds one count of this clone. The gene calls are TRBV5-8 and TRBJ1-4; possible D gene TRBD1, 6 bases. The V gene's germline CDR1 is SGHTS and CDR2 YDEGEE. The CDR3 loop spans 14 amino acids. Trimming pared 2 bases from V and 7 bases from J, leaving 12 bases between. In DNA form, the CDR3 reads TGTGCCAGCAGCTTAATGGGACAAGCTGAAAAACTGTTTTTT. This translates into CASSLMGQAEKLFF.

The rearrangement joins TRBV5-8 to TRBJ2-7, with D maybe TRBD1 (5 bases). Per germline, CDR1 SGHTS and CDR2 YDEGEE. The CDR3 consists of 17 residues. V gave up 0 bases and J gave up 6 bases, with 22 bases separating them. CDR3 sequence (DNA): TGTGCCAGCAGCTTGGGGTTATACCTGGGCGCAAGGGGCGAGCAGTACTTC. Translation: CASSLGLYLGARGEQYF.

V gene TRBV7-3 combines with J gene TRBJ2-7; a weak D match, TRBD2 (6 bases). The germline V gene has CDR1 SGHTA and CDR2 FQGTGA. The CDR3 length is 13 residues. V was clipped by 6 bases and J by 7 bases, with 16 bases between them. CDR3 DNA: TGTGCCAGCAGTTCGGGACTCCCTAGGGAGCAGTACTTC. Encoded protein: CASSSGLPREQYF. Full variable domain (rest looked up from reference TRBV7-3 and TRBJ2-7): GAGVSQTPSNKVTEKGKYVELRCDPISGHTALYWYRQSLGQGPEFLIYFQGTGAADDSGLPNDRFFAVRPEGSVSTLKIQRTERGDSAVYLCASSSGLPREQYFGPGTRLTVT.

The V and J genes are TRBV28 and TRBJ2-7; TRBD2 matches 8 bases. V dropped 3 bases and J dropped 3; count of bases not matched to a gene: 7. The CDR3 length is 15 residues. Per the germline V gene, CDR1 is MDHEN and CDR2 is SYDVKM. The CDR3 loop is CASSFHGTRDYEQYF. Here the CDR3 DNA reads TGTGCCAGCAGTTTCCACGGGACTAGGGACTACGAGCAGTACTTC.